The sequence of this TCR beta chain was determined in a study of identical twins. Whole-study results and caveats: Memory repertoires showed no such pattern, whereas abundant cord blood beta clonotypes carried fewer insertions. Out-of-frame alpha sequences that twins shared showed excess low generation probability.

A universal primer site was created by template switching, with the cDNA bearing unique molecular identifiers. TCRdb reprocessed the 5' RACE reads via MiXCR and lists one record per CDR3 protein. The sample has around 480,000 distinct CDR3 sequences; approximately 15% are singletons. There were only healthy Caucasians among the donors. This clonotype was detected ten times or more. Antigen: not known. V gave up 2 bases and J gave up 0 bases, with 7 bases separating them. The CDR3 is 14 amino acids. Germline CDR1 reads WNHNN; CDR2 reads SYGVQD (reference sequence). These data also featured in a second study, about yellow fever vaccine responses in identical twins.

The rearrangement joins TRBV10-1 to TRBJ1-1, with D hard to call. The sequence came from a woman aged 18-29 years in good health. Sequencing used CD4+ T cells sorted from blood. The CDR3 is CASSETAMNTEAFF. In DNA, the CDR3 is TGCGCCAGCAGTGAGACAGCCATGAACACTGAAGCTTTCTTT.